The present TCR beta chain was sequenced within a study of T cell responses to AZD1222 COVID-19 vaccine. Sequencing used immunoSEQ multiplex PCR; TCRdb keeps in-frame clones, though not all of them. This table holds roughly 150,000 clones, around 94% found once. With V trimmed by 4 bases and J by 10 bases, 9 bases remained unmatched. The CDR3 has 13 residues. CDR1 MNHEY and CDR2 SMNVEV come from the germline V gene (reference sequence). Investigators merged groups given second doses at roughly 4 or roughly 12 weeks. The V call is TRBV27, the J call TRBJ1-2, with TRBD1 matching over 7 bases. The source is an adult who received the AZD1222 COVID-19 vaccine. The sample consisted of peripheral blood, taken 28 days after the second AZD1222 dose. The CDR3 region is CASSWGTAYPYTF. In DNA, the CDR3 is TGTGCCAGCAGTTGGGGGACAGCCTACCCCTACACCTTC.